The TCR beta chain described here comes from a study of a mutant IDH1 vaccine in newly diagnosed glioma. Study summary: Following radiotherapy alone, or alongside temozolomide cycles, vaccination was started after an interval of 4-6 weeks. Radiotherapy, temozolomide, or both had been given previously, and both were given to most. Among treated patients, roughly 60% were male and approximately 40% female, and mean age was around 40 years.

In the case of this clone: Its antigen is unknown.

V lost 4 bases, J lost 2 bases, and 12 bases lay in between. Per germline, CDR1 LNHDA and CDR2 SQIVND (reference sequence). This CDR3 has 15 amino acids. Noted time point: week 11, during vaccination. What each vaccine dose contained was 300 ug of mutant IDH1 20-mer peptide, accompanied by topical imiquimod. Data came from immunoSEQ multiplex PCR; TCRdb stores just in-frame clones and leaves some out. The sample contains around 60,000 clones, about nine tenths of which appear only once. This sequence was found in a man between 35 and 55 years old with glioma. This specimen consisted of PBMCs, obtained from a glioma patient whose treatment included an IDH1 peptide vaccine. The V gene is TRBV19, the J gene TRBJ1-5; TRBD1 is a possible D gene (5 bases). CDR3 coding DNA: TGTGCCAGTAGTAGGGAAAGGGGAGGCAATCAGCCCCAGCATTTT. Translating gives CASSRERGGNQPQHF.